These 21 T cell receptor beta chains share one sample of origin, sequenced in a study of control samples from healthy donors and cancer patients. Produced via immunoSEQ multiplex PCR; TCRdb's table is partial and in-frame only. The table has 150,000 to 200,000 clones, roughly 91% seen once. The sample taken for sequencing was blood. Receptors were obtained from a young woman in good health.

The chain uses TRBV12-3 or TRBV12-4 and TRBJ1-6; D remains unclear. The CDR3 contains 13 residues. V shed 6 bases and J shed 0 bases, with 3 bases lying between them. The CDR3 loop is CASRSSYNSPLHF. The CDR3 region has the DNA TGTGCCAGCAGAAGCTCCTATAATTCACCCCTCCACTTT.

The V gene is TRBV10-3, the J gene TRBJ2-1; a weak D match, TRBD2 (6 bases). The CDR3 has 16 residues. Germline V lookup: CDR1 ENHRY, CDR2 SYGVKD. V dropped 7 bases and J dropped 0 bases, with 16 bases sitting between them. CDR3 protein: CAITDPGLPSYNEQFF. The CDR3 DNA follows: TGTGCCATCACCGACCCGGGACTTCCCTCCTACAATGAGCAGTTCTTC.

J is TRBJ1-6 and V is TRBV9, with 8 bases matching TRBD1. J was trimmed by 9 bases and V by 1 base; bases with no gene match: 6. Germline CDR1 and CDR2: SGDLS and YYNGEE. There are 15 residues in the CDR3. The CDR3 region has the DNA TGTGCCAGCAGCGTAACCGGACAGGGTGGTTCACCCCTCCACTTT. Amino acid sequence: CASSVTGQGGSPLHF.

The genes are TRBV10-3 and TRBJ1-1, with 10 bases that match TRBD1. J lost 11 bases, V lost 4 bases, and 4 bases had no gene match. Germline CDR1 ENHRY, CDR2 SYGVKD. This CDR3 has 12 residues. The CDR3 DNA reads TGTGCCATCAGTGCGGGGACAGGGGTGGCTTTCTTT. Protein product: CAISAGTGVAFF.

Turning to this clone: An end of the junction differs from the germline gene, which may be a read error. V is TRBV12-3 or TRBV12-4 and J is TRBJ2-1; D not certain. The CDR3 spans 12 residues. The CDR3 protein is CASSYHYDEQFF. CDR3 nucleotides: TGTGCCAGCAGCTACCACTACGATGAGCAGTTCTTC.

The gene calls are TRBV3-1 (or the pseudogene TRBV3-2) and TRBJ2-7; 7 bases match TRBD2. The length of the CDR3 is 16 residues. V shed 1 base and J 0 bases; nucleotides not matched to a gene: 6. Germline V gene lookup returns CDR1 LGHDT and CDR2 YNNKEL (reference sequence). This chain's CDR3 is CASSQVPAGSSYEQYF. Here the CDR3 DNA reads TGTGCCAGCAGCCAAGTCCCAGCGGGGAGCTCCTACGAGCAGTACTTC.

In regard to this clone: Sequence at one end of the junction differs from germline and may be a read error. The chain is built from TRBV7-7 and TRBJ2-3, with 10 bases that match TRBD2. In germline, CDR1 is SSHAT, CDR2 FNYEAQ (reference sequence). This CDR3 comprises 14 residues. The CDR3 protein is CASSRAGGADTQYF. The CDR3 region has the DNA TGTGCTAGCAGCCGAGCGGGAGGGGCAGATACGCAGTATTTT.

This clone was detected once. The CDR3: CASSKGDRGQETQYF. CDR3 in DNA: TGTGCCAGCAGCAAAGGAGACAGGGGCCAAGAGACCCAGTACTTC. The chain has TRBV21-1 and TRBJ2-5; TRBD1 is the table's D call and was not checked against the DNA. TRBV21-1 is a recognized pseudogene. There are 15 residues in the CDR3.

The rearrangement joins TRBV29-1 to TRBJ1-3; no clear D. The CDR3 sequence is 13 residues long. V shed 4 bases and J shed 1 base, with 8 bases lying between them. Per germline, CDR1 SQVTM and CDR2 ANQGSEA. CDR3 bases: TGCAGCGTTGCCCGGGGTTCTGGAAACACCATATATTTT. It encodes CSVARGSGNTIYF.

This chain links TRBV7-2 with TRBJ2-7, with a possible D match to TRBD1 (6 bases). CDR3 length: 15 residues. The germline gives CDR1 SGHTA, CDR2 FQGNSA. Trimming took 4 bases from V and 2 from J, leaving 15 bases between them. CDR3 bases: TGTGCCAGCAGCTCCCTAACGGACAGAGCCTACGAGCAGTACTTC. Its protein is CASSSLTDRAYEQYF.

CDR3 bases: TGTGCCAGCAGCAAAGGGAAGGTAAGAACCGGGGAGCTGTTTTTT. Translating it yields CASSKGKVRTGELFF. This chain uses TRBV21-1 with TRBJ2-2. TRBV21-1 is an annotated pseudogene. This CDR3 region has 15 residues.

The rearrangement joins TRBV6-4 to TRBJ1-1, with unresolved D. Trimming took off 5 bases at V and 0 bases at J, with 10 bases between the two ends. Germline V gene lookup returns CDR1 MRHNA and CDR2 SNTAGT. CDR3 length: 14 residues. Here the CDR3 reads CASSLTPMNTEAFF. DNA of the CDR3: TGTGCCAGCAGTTTGACACCCATGAACACTGAAGCTTTCTTT.

The chain employs TRBV19 and TRBJ2-5; 8 bases line up with TRBD1. J was trimmed by 5 bases and V by 7 bases; bases with no gene match: 3. Per the germline V gene, CDR1 is LNHDA and CDR2 is SQIVND (reference sequence). This CDR3 is 12 amino acids long. The DNA for the CDR3 is TGTGCCAGTACCACAGGGGGGGAGACCCAGTACTTC. Residues: CASTTGGETQYF. Complete variable domain (other parts from reference TRBV19 and TRBJ2-5): DGGITQSPKYLFRKEGQNVTLSCEQNLNHDAMYWYRQDPGQGLRLIYYSQIVNDFQKGDIAEGYSVSREKKESFPLTVTSAQKNPTAFYLCASTTGGETQYFGPGTRLLVL.

The chain uses TRBV4-2 and TRBJ2-5, with 13 bases aligning to TRBD2. V lost 2 bases and J lost 5; bases outside the gene matches: 2. This CDR3 has 15 amino acids. CDR1 is LGHNA and CDR2 is YNFKEQ in the germline V gene. The CDR3 sequence is CASSQTTSGGETQYF. The CDR3 DNA reads as TGTGCCAGCAGCCAAACGACTAGCGGGGGGGAGACCCAGTACTTC.

The genes are TRBV7-9 and TRBJ1-3; TRBD1 matches at 7 bases. This CDR3 is built from 14 residues. The germline gives CDR1 SEHNR, CDR2 FQNEAQ (reference sequence). With V trimmed by 5 bases and J by 4 bases, 5 bases remained unmatched. The CDR3 loop reads CASSVGGQGNTIYF. The CDR3 DNA follows: TGTGCCAGCAGCGTAGGGGGACAGGGAAACACCATATATTTT.

This clone was detected once. The rearrangement uses TRBV30 and TRBJ1-4; D is perhaps TRBD1 (6 bases). Germline V CDR1 and CDR2: GTSNPN, SVGIG (reference sequence). V lost 2 bases, J lost 2 bases, and 12 bases lay in between. CDR3 size: 15 residues. The CDR3 DNA reads TGTGCCTGGAGTTTATCAGGGGCGACTAATGAAAAACTGTTTTTT. Amino acid sequence: CAWSLSGATNEKLFF.

Turning to this clone: At one end the junction does not follow the germline gene, possibly because of a read error. The chain couples TRBV2 to TRBJ2-3, with TRBD2 identical over 16 bases. This CDR3 is 17 amino acids long. Germline CDR1 is SNHLY and CDR2 is FYNNEI. CDR3 coding DNA: TGTGCCAGCAGGTCGGGACTAGCGGGAGGGCCCACAGATACGCAATATTTT. The encoded protein is CASRSGLAGGPTDTQYF.

The chain is built from TRBV27 and TRBJ1-2; a possible D gene is TRBD1 (6 bases). The CDR3 sequence is 14 residues long. V was shortened by 5 bases and J by 9 bases, with 19 bases between the two germline ends. Germline CDR1 is MNHEY and CDR2 is SMNVEV (reference sequence). CDR3 DNA sequence: TGTGCCAGCAGTCTGGGCCCAGGGACACGGCGCTACACCTTC. Protein: CASSLGPGTRRYTF.

This rearrangement joins TRBV11-3 to TRBJ1-3; a possible D gene is TRBD1 (5 bases). The CDR3 extends over 13 amino acids. Trimming shortened V by 5 bases and J by 2 bases, and 7 bases separated the two germline ends. Germline CDR1 SGHNT, CDR2 YENEEA. The CDR3 sequence is CASSGTAGNTIYF. The CDR3 DNA is TGTGCCAGCAGCGGGACGGCTGGAAACACCATATATTTT. Looking up the rest from reference TRBV11-3 and TRBJ1-3 gives the full variable domain: EAGVVQSPRYKIIEKKQPVAFWCNPISGHNTLYWYLQNLGQGPELLIRYENEEAVDDSQLPKDRFSAERLKGVDSTLKIQPAELGDSAVYLCASSGTAGNTIYFGEGSWLTVV.

The chain links TRBV18 to TRBJ1-1; 8 nucleotides line up with TRBD1. Germline values: CDR1 KGHSH, CDR2 LQKENI. This CDR3 spans 13 amino acids. V shed 2 bases and J 6 bases; nucleotides not matched to a gene: 2. The CDR3 nucleotides read TGTGCCAGCTCACCAGGACAGGGCTCTGAAGCTTTCTTT. This encodes CASSPGQGSEAFF.

This sequence joins TRBV27 and TRBJ2-4; TRBD1 matches 12 bases. CDR1 is MNHEY, CDR2 SMNVEV, per germline (reference sequence). J was trimmed by 2 bases and V by 5 bases; bases with no gene match: 13. This CDR3 has 19 residues. The CDR3 region has the DNA TGTGCCAGCAGTCCGTCCGGGACAGGGGGCTCGGGGACCAAAAACATTCAGTACTTC. Amino acids: CASSPSGTGGSGTKNIQYF.